This record covers a single T cell receptor beta chain. This specimen belongs to a study of shared clonotypes between healthy human individuals. Germline-derived CDR1 and CDR2 are MDHEN and SYDVKM. There are 13 residues in the CDR3. The V gene lost 6 bases and the J gene lost 5 bases, with 13 bases spanning the gap. Over several immunoSEQ plates, each subset's genomic DNA was distributed in even portions. The method was immunoSEQ multiplex PCR; TCRdb's version includes in-frame clones alone and lacks a portion of them. The table lists some 630,000 clones, about 78% of them singletons. The rearrangement uses TRBV28 and TRBJ2-5; D not resolved. What was sequenced was memory CD4+ T cells sorted from blood. As to subset: CD45RA-negative fraction. The clonotype was recovered from a woman under 40 in good health. CDR3 region: CASRDPLGETQYF. The CDR3 DNA is TGTGCCAGCAGAGATCCCCTAGGGGAGACCCAGTACTTC.